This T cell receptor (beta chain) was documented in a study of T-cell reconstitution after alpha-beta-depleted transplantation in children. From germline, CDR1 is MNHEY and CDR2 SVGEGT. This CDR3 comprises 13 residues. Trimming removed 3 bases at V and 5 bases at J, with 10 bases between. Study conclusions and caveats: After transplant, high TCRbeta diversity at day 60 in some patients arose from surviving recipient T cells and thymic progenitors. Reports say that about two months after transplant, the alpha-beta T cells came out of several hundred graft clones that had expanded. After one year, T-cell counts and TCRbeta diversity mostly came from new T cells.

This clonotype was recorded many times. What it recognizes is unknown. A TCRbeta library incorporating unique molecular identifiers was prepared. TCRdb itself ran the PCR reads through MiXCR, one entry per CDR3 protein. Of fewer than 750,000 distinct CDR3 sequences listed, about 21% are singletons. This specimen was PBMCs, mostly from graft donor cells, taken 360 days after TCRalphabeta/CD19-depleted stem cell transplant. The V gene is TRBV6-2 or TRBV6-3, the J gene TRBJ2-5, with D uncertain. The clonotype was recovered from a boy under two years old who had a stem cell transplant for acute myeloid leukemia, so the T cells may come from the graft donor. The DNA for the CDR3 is TGTGCCAGCAGTTATGGTCTTCGGGAGACCCAGTACTTC. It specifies CASSYGLRETQYF.